These 17 T cell receptor beta chains came from one sample sequenced in a study of blood T cell repertoires in COVID-19. Some clones are missing from TCRdb's copy, which holds only in-frame ones; the method was immunoSEQ multiplex PCR. Altogether 200,000 to 250,000 clones are present, roughly 82% being singletons, with the ten largest covering roughly 1.9%. The material sequenced was PBMCs or T cells enriched from blood (not recorded which). These receptors were collected from a woman in her forties or fifties who had recovered from COVID-19.

This clone occurred once. V is TRBV29-1 and J is TRBJ1-2, with D perhaps matching TRBD1 (6 bases). CDR3 length: 12 residues. V lost 7 bases and J 2 bases, leaving 11 bases between the germline ends. The germline CDR1 and CDR2 sequences are SQVTM and ANQGSEA. Here the CDR3 reads CSGGTRNYGYTF. Written as DNA, the CDR3 is TGCAGCGGGGGGACAAGGAACTATGGCTACACCTTC. Complete variable domain (other parts from reference TRBV29-1 and TRBJ1-2): SAVISQKPSRDICQRGTSLTIQCQVDSQVTMMFWYRQQPGQSLTLIATANQGSEATYESGFVIDKFPISRPNLTFSTLTVSNMSPEDSSIYLCSGGTRNYGYTFGSGTRLTVV.

The V gene is TRBV7-9, the J gene TRBJ2-2, with D hard to call. The germline V gene encodes CDR1 SEHNR and CDR2 FQNEAQ (reference sequence). This CDR3 is 13 amino acids long. V was clipped by 1 base and J by 7 bases, with 7 bases between them. CDR3 region: CASSLGAIGELFF. The DNA of the CDR3 is TGTGCCAGCAGCTTAGGGGCTATCGGGGAGCTGTTTTTT. Drawing the rest from reference TRBV7-9 and TRBJ2-2, the complete variable domain is DTGVSQNPRHKITKRGQNVTFRCDPISEHNRLYWYRQTLGQGPEFLTYFQNEAQLEKSRLLSDRFSAERPKGSFSTLEIQRTEQGDSAMYLCASSLGAIGELFFGEGSRLTVL.

V is TRBV7-9 and J is TRBJ1-5; D is undetermined. Germline loops: CDR1 SEHNR, CDR2 FQNEAQ (reference sequence). There are 14 residues in the CDR3. V was shortened by 0 bases and J by 5 bases, with 8 bases between the two germline ends. CDR3 DNA: TGTGCCAGCAGCTTAGCCAGTGGTGATCAGCCCCAGCATTTT. Translating gives CASSLASGDQPQHF.

There are a few counts of this clone. DNA for the CDR3: TGTGCCAGCAGTTGGGACAGGGGGCAGCTGGGGACCCAGTACTTC. It encodes CASSWDRGQLGTQYF. The chain links TRBV7-6 to TRBJ2-5; 12 nucleotides align to TRBD1. Germline CDR1 and CDR2: SGHVS and FNYEAQ. The V and J ends lost 6 bases and 7 bases, in that order; junction bases with no gene match: 9. The CDR3 has 15 residues.

The V and J genes are TRBV27 and TRBJ1-1; TRBD1 might be the D (6 bases). CDR1 and CDR2 (germline): MNHEY, SMNVEV (reference sequence). The germline V and J ends were trimmed by 5 bases and 2 bases, with 18 bases remaining between them. CDR3 length: 16 amino acids. CDR3 nucleotide sequence: TGTGCCAGCAGTGCCACCCTACGAGGGGGTAACACTGAAGCTTTCTTT. Translating it yields CASSATLRGGNTEAFF.

In its sample, this clone was seen once. This chain links TRBV23-1 with TRBJ2-3; D gene uncertain. TRBV23-1 is assigned to the ORF class and has an uncertain function. V was clipped by 7 bases and J by 7 bases, with 9 bases between them. The CDR3 runs to 11 residues. CDR3 nucleotides: TGCGCCAGCATCGACAATTATACGCAGTATTTT. It encodes CASIDNYTQYF.

The V and J genes are TRBV4-3 and TRBJ2-3; D is perhaps TRBD2 (6 bases). With 0 bases removed from V and 4 bases from J, the gap between germline ends came to 11 bases. CDR3 length equals 15 residues. Germline lookup yields CDR1 LGHNA and CDR2 YSLEER. This CDR3 is CASSQEPSVADTQYF. CDR3 in DNA: TGCGCCAGCAGCCAAGAGCCTAGCGTGGCAGATACGCAGTATTTT.

Notes on this clone: The junction and the germline gene differ at one end; a read error may be behind it. J is TRBJ2-3 and V is TRBV28; TRBD1 is a possible D gene (6 bases). Germline V gives CDR1 MDHEN, CDR2 SYDVKM. This CDR3 contains 15 residues. CDR3 protein: CASSLSGVSTDTQYF. Here the CDR3 DNA reads TGTGCCAGCAGCTTATCAGGGGTCTCCACAGATACGCAGTATTTT.

This chain joins TRBV2 and TRBJ1-2; 8 bases align to TRBD1. CDR1 SNHLY and CDR2 FYNNEI come from the germline V gene. The length of the CDR3 is 16 residues. The junction had 9 bases not matched to a gene; V was cut back by 4 bases and J by 2 bases. CDR3 nucleotides: TGTGCCAGCAGTGGGGGTTCGGACAGGGCAAACTATGGCTACACCTTC. Amino acids: CASSGGSDRANYGYTF.

The rearrangement links TRBV10-3 to TRBJ2-2; 7 nucleotides line up with TRBD1. V trimming: 10 bases; J trimming: 2 bases; junction bases outside the gene matches: 7. The CDR3 totals 14 residues. Germline lookup yields CDR1 ENHRY and CDR2 SYGVKD. The CDR3 protein is CATWGTVNTGELFF. The DNA for the CDR3 is TGTGCCACCTGGGGGACAGTTAACACCGGGGAGCTGTTTTTT.

V is TRBV9 and J is TRBJ2-2; 8 bases match TRBD2. Germline trimming cut 6 bases from V and 3 bases from J; bases unmatched to any gene: 4. Germline CDR1 and CDR2: SGDLS and YYNGEE. The CDR3 is made up of 14 amino acids. CDR3 in DNA: TGTGCCAGCATGCGGGGGGCCGACACCGGGGAGCTGTTTTTT. Translated, it gives CASMRGADTGELFF.

The chain carries TRBV7-2 and TRBJ1-5, with 10 bases fitting TRBD1. The CDR3 length is 15 residues. Unmatched junction bases numbered 7, after V lost 4 bases and J lost 7 bases. CDR1 is SGHTA, CDR2 FQGNSA, per germline. Here the CDR3 DNA reads TGTGCCAGCAGCTCCGGGACAGGGGTTAGGCAGCCCCAGCATTTT. Protein product: CASSSGTGVRQPQHF.

The chain carries TRBV6-4 and TRBJ1-4, with a possible D match to TRBD1 (5 bases). This CDR3 spans 14 amino acids. Germline values: CDR1 MRHNA, CDR2 SNTAGT. V lost 9 bases, J lost 10 bases, and 21 bases lay in between. CDR3 sequence reads: CAREARGGFGKLFF. The CDR3 nucleotides are TGTGCCAGAGAGGCTAGGGGCGGATTCGGAAAACTGTTTTTT.

The chain uses TRBV10-2 and TRBJ1-6, with D perhaps TRBD1 (6 bases). Per germline, CDR1 WSHSY and CDR2 SAAADI. Deletions cut 0 bases from V and 7 bases from J, with 13 bases between. The CDR3 loop spans 16 amino acids. As DNA, the CDR3 is TGCGCCAGCAGTGAGTCGGAGGGGAGGGGGAATTCACCCCTCCACTTT. It encodes CASSESEGRGNSPLHF.

The chain is built from TRBV7-9 and TRBJ2-5, with 11 bases fitting TRBD2. CDR1 is SEHNR and CDR2 is FQNEAQ in the germline V gene (reference sequence). Trimming took 4 bases from V and 4 from J; bases not matched to a gene: 11. This CDR3 comprises 17 residues. CDR3 sequence (DNA): TGTGCCAGCAGCTCTCTAAAGCGACTAGCGGGGATAGAGACCCAGTACTTC. Its translation is CASSSLKRLAGIETQYF.

The gene calls are TRBV19 and TRBJ1-2; 10 bases match TRBD1. Losses at the gene ends were 5 bases for V and 3 bases for J; bases not matched to a gene: 9. CDR1 is LNHDA, CDR2 SQIVND, per germline (reference sequence). This CDR3 is 16 amino acids long. CDR3 sequence reads: CASSPRQGALYYGYTF. The CDR3 DNA follows: TGTGCCAGTAGTCCTCGACAGGGGGCGCTTTACTATGGCTACACCTTC.

The rearrangement joins TRBV29-1 to TRBJ2-3; 7 nucleotides align to TRBD2. The length of the CDR3 is 12 residues. Germline loops: CDR1 SQVTM, CDR2 ANQGSEA. V shed 8 bases and J 4 bases; nucleotides not matched to a gene: 6. The CDR3 loop reads CSSRGDADTQYF. DNA for the CDR3: TGCAGCTCACGGGGGGACGCAGATACGCAGTATTTT.